These T cell receptor beta chains were read from a single sample in a study of post-analysis software for immune sequencing data. TCRdb reanalysed the PCR reads using MiXCR and keeps one entry per CDR3 protein. The sample has some 800,000 distinct CDR3 sequences; 35% to 55% are singletons. Sequencing input: blood. These receptors all stem from a girl between 5 and 17 years old with multiple sclerosis. Each CDR3 is given without its conserved first and last residue.

v_call	j_call	cdr3_aa
TRBV7-6	TRBJ2-3	ASSLAPRDGRDTQY
TRBV6-5	TRBJ1-5	ASSYRGSQPQH
TRBV27	TRBJ1-1	ASSSYGPNTEAF
TRBV7-2	TRBJ2-1	ASSPKGGEGGEQF
TRBV10-2	TRBJ2-1	ASSESTASGRAEQF
TRBV7-2	TRBJ2-1	ASSPGRSEQF
TRBV15	TRBJ2-7	ATSTGTGEEQY
TRBV5-6	TRBJ2-4	ASSLGGRAGEDWNIQY
TRBV6-4	TRBJ2-1	ASGSSSGGEQF
TRBV3-1	TRBJ2-3	ASGVLAIGTDTQY
TRBV20-1	TRBJ1-5	SASPRGPLGNQPQH
TRBV5-1	TRBJ2-7	ASSLDVGQPPFSYEQY
TRBV14	TRBJ1-1	AAAGEAF
TRBV13	TRBJ2-5	ASSSRGADETQY
TRBV6-5	TRBJ2-7	ASSPRGGSEQY
TRBV27	.	ASSLAGALYEQY
TRBV28	TRBJ2-7	ASSPRQGVTYEQY
TRBV9	TRBJ2-3	ASSVVPGGTDTQY
TRBV9	.	ASSEGQLPYEQY
TRBV9	TRBJ2-1	ASSGTPRDNEQF
TRBV29-1	TRBJ2-5	GVEDRNRRETQY
TRBV7-9	TRBJ2-5	ASSSLQGPQETQY
TRBV7-2	TRBJ2-7	ASSPFPGSYEQY
TRBV9	.	ASSVGPQGKLHYEQY
TRBV5-1	TRBJ2-7	ASSSGGLDQGEQY
TRBV5-1	TRBJ1-1	ASSLTGAREAF
TRBV7-9	TRBJ2-1	VSSLGSDEQF
TRBV28	TRBJ2-1	ASSPPASAYNEQF
TRBV12-3/TRBV12-4	TRBJ2-5	ASSLQGLLRETQY